The 4 T cell receptor beta chains reported below all come from one sample, sequenced in a study of breast tumors, draining lymph nodes, adjacent tissues. In TCRdb, the multiplex PCR reads were re-called with MiXCR into one record per CDR3 protein. The data show 15,000 to 17,000 distinct CDR3 sequences, with about half seen just once and 16% held by the top ten. Sequenced material: tumor-adjacent breast tissue. The receptors shown here come from a female donor with breast cancer. Some clones in this sample may be carry-over from other donors' samples.

Comments on this clonotype: This likely comes from a read error, as the CDR3 has no conserved phenylalanine or tryptophan at its end. The chain has TRBV19 and TRBJ2-3; 15 nucleotides line up with TRBD2. This CDR3 is built from 16 residues. Trimming took 3 bases from V and 5 from J; bases not matched to a gene: 3. CDR1 LNHDA and CDR2 SQIVND come from the germline V gene (reference sequence). The CDR3 nucleotides are TGTGCCAGTAGTATGGGACTAGCGGGAGGTTTAGATACGCAGTATTCT. Amino acids: CASSMGLAGGLDTQYS.

Within the sample, this clonotype is medium-sized. This rearrangement joins TRBV29-1 to TRBJ2-2; TRBD1 matches 7 bases. The junction had 11 bases not matched to a gene; V was cut back by 8 bases and J by 2 bases. The germline gives CDR1 SQVTM, CDR2 ANQGSEA. The CDR3 consists of 15 residues. CDR3 in DNA: TGCAGCATTATAGACGGGACAGAAAACACCGGGGAGCTGTTTTTT. This encodes CSIIDGTENTGELFF.

V is TRBV20-1 and J is TRBJ1-6; 7 bases line up with TRBD1. V gave up 4 bases and J gave up 0 bases; unmatched junction bases: 3. Germline-derived CDR1 and CDR2 are DFQATT and SNEGSKA (reference sequence). The CDR3 totals 15 residues. CDR3 in amino acids: CSATTGSSYNSPLHF. CDR3 nucleotides: TGCAGTGCTACGACAGGGAGCTCCTATAATTCACCCCTCCACTTT.

This rearrangement joins TRBV5-1 to TRBJ2-7; the D is unclear. Germline-derived CDR1 and CDR2 are SGHRS and YFSETQ. Trimming shortened V by 4 bases and J by 5 bases, and 16 bases separated the two germline ends. The CDR3 spans 14 residues. For the CDR3, the DNA is TGCGCCAGCAGCCAGAGTAATGCCGGTGACGAGCAGTACTTC. Translated: CASSQSNAGDEQYF.